The rows below give T cell receptor beta chains drawn from one sample of a study of cytomegalovirus exposure and HLA in healthy donors. Assay: immunoSEQ multiplex PCR; the TCRdb copy retains only in-frame clones and omits some. The table records around 180,000 clones, approximately 80% of them present only once. Sequencing was carried out using PBMCs. The origin of the receptors is a young woman in good health and CMV-seropositive. Both conserved end residues are part of each CDR3. The D gene is left open where the match is weak. Not all rows give a size; the values are once, few, many and, for expanded clones, a class.

TRBV30	.	TRBD1	TRBJ1-3	CAWTGDRATGNTIYF	TGTGCCTGGACGGGGGACAGGGCAACCGGAAACACCATATATTTT
TRBV6-1	.	TRBD1	TRBJ1-6	CASHGWTGRSSPLHF	TGTGCCAGCCACGGATGGACAGGGAGAAGTTCACCCCTCCACTTT
TRBV7-9	.	.	TRBJ1-6	CASSLTGTNSPLHF	TGTGCCAGCAGCTTAACAGGAACTAATTCACCCCTCCACTTT
TRBV2	.	TRBD2	TRBJ2-3	CASCSWTSGGTDTQYF	TGTGCCAGCTGTTCTTGGACTAGCGGGGGCACAGATACGCAGTATTTT
TRBV5-1	.	TRBD1	TRBJ2-3	CASSLPLTGSNTDTQYF	TGCGCCAGCAGCCTACCCCTGACAGGGAGTAACACAGATACGCAGTATTTT
TRBV5-6	few	TRBD1	TRBJ2-7	CASSSAGGEQYF	TGTGCCAGCAGCTCCGCAGGGGGCGAGCAGTACTTC
TRBV15	once	.	TRBJ1-1	CATSLQGHTEAFF	TGTGCCACCAGCCTACAGGGACACACTGAAGCTTTCTTT
TRBV4-1	.	TRBD1	TRBJ2-7	CASSQVGQGYEQYF	TGCGCCAGCAGCCAAGTGGGACAGGGGTACGAGCAGTACTTC
TRBV2	once	TRBD1	TRBJ1-1	CASSPGQGITEAFF	TGTGCCAGCAGCCCGGGACAGGGTATCACTGAAGCTTTCTTT
TRBV28	.	.	TRBJ1-2	CASRDSVYGYTF	TGTGCCAGCAGGGACAGCGTCTATGGCTACACCTTC
TRBV30	.	.	TRBJ1-4	CAWSPPPHEKLFF	TGTGCCTGGAGCCCTCCTCCCCATGAAAAACTGTTTTTT
TRBV7-2	.	TRBD1	TRBJ1-2	CASSLSGGLGYTF	TGTGCCAGCAGCTTATCAGGGGGCTTGGGCTACACCTTC
TRBV14	.	.	TRBJ1-5	CASSQRGDSGESNQPQHF	TGTGCCAGCAGCCAAAGAGGGGATTCAGGGGAAAGCAATCAGCCCCAGCATTTT
TRBV4-3	.	.	TRBJ2-2	CASSLRGYDGELFF	TGCGCCAGCAGCCTGCGGGGATACGACGGGGAGCTGTTTTTT
TRBV4-1	few	.	TRBJ1-5	CASSQEASVSQPQHF	TGCGCCAGCAGCCAAGAAGCTTCGGTTTCGCAGCCCCAGCATTTT
TRBV12-5	.	.	TRBJ1-1	CASGFETFEAFF	TGTGCTAGTGGTTTTGAGACTTTTGAAGCTTTCTTT
TRBV7-9	.	.	TRBJ2-5	CASSLVVSETQYF	TGTGCCAGCAGCTTAGTGGTGAGCGAGACCCAGTACTTC
TRBV5-4	.	TRBD2	TRBJ2-1	CASSFTAGGANEQFF	TGTGCCAGCAGCTTCACCGCGGGGGGTGCTAATGAGCAGTTCTTC
TRBV19	.	TRBD1	TRBJ2-6	CASSNTGDGANVLTF	TGTGCCAGTAGTAACACAGGGGATGGGGCCAACGTCCTGACTTTC
TRBV7-9	.	TRBD2	TRBJ2-5	CASTSTSGRQETQYF	TGTGCCAGCACTTCGACTAGCGGGCGCCAAGAGACCCAGTACTTC
TRBV11-3	.	.	TRBJ2-1	CASSSQNEQFF	TGTGCCAGCAGTTCCCAGAATGAGCAGTTCTTC
TRBV6-1	.	.	TRBJ1-6	CASSFRVQNSPLHF	TGTGCCAGCAGTTTCCGGGTCCAAAATTCACCCCTCCACTTT
TRBV9	.	.	TRBJ2-3	CASSVTGPDTDTQYF	TGTGCCAGCAGCGTCACAGGGCCCGACACAGATACGCAGTATTTT
TRBV4-3	.	.	TRBJ2-1	CASSQDQGTERGLDEQFF	TGCGCCAGCAGCCAAGACCAGGGGACTGAGAGGGGGCTCGATGAGCAGTTCTTC
TRBV19	.	TRBD1	TRBJ2-3	CASSILVQGADTQYF	TGTGCCAGTAGTATACTGGTTCAGGGGGCTGATACGCAGTATTTT
TRBV9	.	TRBD2	TRBJ2-3	CASSLYPSGGAGVTDTQYF	TGTGCCAGCAGCTTATATCCTAGCGGGGGGGCCGGGGTCACAGATACGCAGTATTTT
TRBV5-1	.	.	TRBJ1-4	CASSLSQGNEKLFF	TGCGCCAGCAGCTTAAGTCAGGGAAACGAAAAACTGTTTTTT
TRBV27	.	TRBD1	TRBJ1-2	CASSLTSPQGGAYGYTF	TGTGCCAGCAGTTTAACCTCCCCCCAGGGGGGAGCCTATGGCTACACCTTC
TRBV4-3	.	TRBD1	TRBJ1-4	CASSQGGGTGFEKLFF	TGCGCCAGCAGCCAGGGAGGAGGGACAGGGTTTGAAAAACTGTTTTTT
TRBV7-9	.	.	TRBJ1-1	CASSLVEAEAFF	TGTGCCAGCAGCCTGGTGGAGGCTGAAGCTTTCTTT
TRBV19	.	.	TRBJ1-5	CASSIYWGGGDQPQHF	TGTGCCAGTAGTATATATTGGGGGGGCGGCGATCAGCCCCAGCATTTT
TRBV7-9	.	.	TRBJ2-5	CASSVPGLTTQYF	TGTGCCAGCAGCGTACCGGGACTCACTACCCAGTACTTC
TRBV6-6	.	TRBD1	TRBJ1-5	CASSYPDRDGNQPQHF	TGTGCCAGCAGTTACCCAGACAGGGATGGCAATCAGCCCCAGCATTTT
TRBV9	once	.	TRBJ2-1	CASSVVGGLRNEQFF	TGTGCCAGCAGCGTAGTGGGGGGACTCCGAAATGAGCAGTTCTTC
TRBV30	.	TRBD1	TRBJ2-4	CAFGTGVNIQYF	TGTGCCTTCGGGACAGGGGTAAACATTCAGTACTTC
TRBV7-9	few	TRBD1	TRBJ2-2	CASSLVRDSYTGELFF	TGTGCCAGCAGCCTTGTCCGGGACAGCTACACCGGGGAGCTGTTTTTT
TRBV6-1	.	TRBD1	TRBJ1-1	CASSEGTGGLQRTEAFF	TGTGCCAGCAGTGAAGGGACAGGGGGCCTTCAAAGGACTGAAGCTTTCTTT
TRBV7-2	.	.	TRBJ1-6	CASSPQGSGPLHF	TGTGCCAGCAGCCCCCAGGGGAGTGGACCCCTCCACTTT
TRBV29-1	.	TRBD1	TRBJ1-2	CSARDRAGYTF	TGCAGCGCCCGGGACAGGGCGGGCTACACCTTC
TRBV29-1	.	TRBD2	TRBJ2-5	CSVGGTRDGPYF	TGCAGCGTTGGGGGGACTAGGGACGGTCCGTACTTC
TRBV2	.	TRBD1	TRBJ1-1	CASSGQGADQAFF	TGTGCCAGCAGTGGACAGGGGGCGGATCAAGCTTTCTTT